A single T cell receptor beta chain is shown here with its context. The clone's antigen remains unknown. Base-call qualities are not available, and no considerably larger clone is one nucleotide away. To be included, a participant needed at least one PBMC sample from before ART initiation plus at least two post-ART samples. Every participant with HIV received treatment in the United States of America. Cryopreserved samples of roughly 0.85-11 million PBMC were thawed and washed before DNA extraction. At the time of the earliest PBMC sample for each participant with HIV, ages ranged from about 23 to 60 years. PBMC samples from each participant spanned 1-4 timepoints before ART initiation and 2-8 timepoints after ART initiation, with a median of 7 samples. For every participant, serial HIV viral load, CD4+ T-cell count, ART history and demographic data were obtained. A Qiagen kit on a QIAcube was used to extract genomic DNA from unsorted PBMC, with samples processed in batches of 12.

Including the terminal cysteine and phenylalanine, the CDR3 comprises 15 residues. The DNA shown is the 45-base CDR3, in frame from base 1. V sheds 0 bases and J sheds 4 bases, leaving 13 bases between their ends. From a lookup of the germline V gene, CDR1 and CDR2 are LGHNA and YSLEER. This sample is part of a study of long-term antiretroviral therapy in people with HIV (dated by TCRdb to about 2022). Study-wide context: Collection of the earliest samples took place about a decade ahead of the 2015 WHO recommendation for immediate ART, at a time when ART was typically delayed until CD4 counts fell. A retrospective serial study tested whether ART initiation and durable HIV suppression were associated with changes in peripheral blood TRB repertoire composition and diversity. A total of fewer than 200 cryopreserved PBMC samples were contributed to the cohort by 30 adults with confirmed HIV infection, with samples collected serially over a mean of 6 years (range 1-12). About 35% of the 30 participants with HIV were female. Test extractions of a monoclonal T-cell line alongside under 35 polyclonal samples showed no cross-contamination during QIAcube processing.

The immunoSEQ hsTCRB v3.0 assay was used at survey level resolution to sequence the TRB variable region. The targeted TRB sequencing depth was roughly 35,000-50,000 T-cell genomes per sample. An Illumina MiSeq with a v3 150-cycle kit was used to sequence the pooled TRB libraries. The study's own analysis went as follows. Repertoire analysis was run in R within a reproducible Nextflow workflow that covered QC, data transformation and analysis. Custom analyses were implemented in LymphoSeq2, an R package for AIRR-Seq data exploration. A few samples yielding fewer than 5000 total TRB sequences were excluded, leaving more than 150 analyzed HIV repertoires. Among the approximately 190 retained HIV repertoires, 55 to 60 were collected before ART initiation and 120 to 140 after ART initiation. Repertoires were downsampled to 5000 TRB nucleotide sequences, and summary statistics were averaged over 100 downsampling iterations. TRB sequences were retained for analysis only if CDR3 regions of at least seven amino acids were present. Diversity was measured with a Shannon entropy-derived clonality score and the Gini coefficient. In the repertoire networks, any two of the top 5000 CDR3 amino acid sequences were connected whenever the two sequences differed by an edit distance of one. For TRB CDR3 amino acid sequences, antigen specificity groups and MHC restriction were predicted with GLIPH2. To flag known associations with CMV, EBV, HIV or tissue antigens, CDR3 amino acid sequences were compared against VDJdb and McPAS-TCR. Pre-ART, post-ART and control groups were compared with Wilcoxon signed-rank tests and Holm-Bonferroni correction. TCRdb re-hosts the immuneACCESS table, in-frame sequences only. Its copies lack some clones; in the studies checked, an unresolved V gene accounts for under half of them, and the cause for the rest is not known. That table supplies the V and J calls and clone size; D and trimming were determined from the DNA. This sample is represented by 32,000 or so clones; 70% to 90% of them were singletons. The ten largest clones take up just under 4.5% of the sample.

General conclusions and limits of the study: Because PBMC availability was limited, only the TCR beta chain was sequenced, with no alpha chain pairing. No data were available on ART adherence, viral resistance or therapy changes, limiting inferences about post-ART repertoire changes. HIV repertoires had narrower CDR3 length ranges than controls, and the network structure suggested an antigen-experienced repertoire that shifted only slightly toward naive after ART. The repertoire was dominated across all time points by expanded TRB clones identified before ART initiation, although this dominance was seen to fluctuate and to decrease in many PLHIV after ART. The samples span the years 2004 to 2017, and the ART regimens used at that time may not be as effective as current regimens. Starting ART was linked to a significant rise in TRB diversity, yet even with long-term ART the diversity remained significantly lower than in transplant donor controls. Because pre-ART samples had limited cell numbers, unsorted PBMC were profiled rather than sorted CD4+ and CD8+ T cells.

The sequence is built from TRBV4-3 and TRBJ2-7; the D element could tentatively be TRBD1 or TRBD2, as 6 bases agree for each. This receptor was identified in a man aged 18 to 30 with HIV. Sequenced material: unsorted PBMCs, taken around 3.3 years after starting antiretroviral therapy. The CDR3 protein: CASSQDRGPWYEQYF. The nucleotides are TGCGCCAGCAGCCAAGATCGGGGGCCGTGGTACGAGCAGTACTTC.